This passage covers 31 T cell receptor beta chains from one sample sequenced in a study of cytomegalovirus exposure and HLA in healthy donors. Both 60 Vbeta primers and 13 Jbeta primers went into the PCR. Profiled with immunoSEQ multiplex PCR; TCRdb holds only in-frame clones, not every one. The sample yields under 150,000 clones, 8.9% seen once. The sample taken for sequencing was PBMCs. The receptors originated from a woman aged 40 to 55 in good health and CMV-seropositive.

J is TRBJ2-3 and V is TRBV4-1; 12 positions agree with TRBD2. The CDR3 loop spans 16 amino acids. V gave up 4 bases and J gave up 1 base; unmatched junction bases: 3. The germline CDR1 and CDR2 sequences are MGHRA and YSYEKL. The CDR3 DNA sequence: TGCGCCAGCAGCCCGACTAGCGGGGGCGGCACAGATACGCAGTATTTT. Protein: CASSPTSGGGTDTQYF.

This clone was found a few times. The V gene is TRBV7-2, the J gene TRBJ1-2; D is possibly TRBD1 (5 bases). This CDR3 is 12 amino acids long. The ends were cut back, 2 bases at V and 6 bases at J, with 7 bases in the middle. From germline, CDR1 is SGHTA and CDR2 FQGNSA. CDR3 in amino acids: CASSLQGNGYTF. CDR3 bases: TGTGCCAGCAGCTTACAGGGAAATGGCTACACCTTC. Together with reference TRBV7-2 and TRBJ1-2, the CDR3 gives the full variable domain: GAGVSQSPSNKVTEKGKDVELRCDPISGHTALYWYRQSLGQGLEFLIYFQGNSAPDKSGLPSDRFSAERTGGSVSTLTIQRTQQEDSAVYLCASSLQGNGYTFGSGTRLTVV.

V gene TRBV5-4 combines with J gene TRBJ2-3; D not resolved. CDR3 size: 12 residues. CDR1 is SGHNT, CDR2 YYREEE, per germline (reference sequence). V lost 4 bases to trimming and J lost 0 bases, with 3 bases between them. The CDR3 loop is CASSRSTDTQYF. CDR3 DNA: TGTGCCAGCAGCCGTAGCACAGATACGCAGTATTTT.

This clone appeared a few times. V is TRBV6-1 and J is TRBJ2-5; D not resolved. Looked up from germline, CDR1 is MNHNS and CDR2 is SASEGT. The CDR3 totals 12 residues. Trimming removed 4 bases from V and 5 bases from J, with 8 bases in between. CDR3 loop: CASSAKAETQYF. CDR3 nucleotide sequence: TGTGCCAGCAGTGCCAAAGCCGAGACCCAGTACTTC.

This clone was counted a few times. The V call is TRBV2, the J call TRBJ2-1, with 9 nucleotides matching TRBD1. From germline, CDR1 is SNHLY and CDR2 FYNNEI. The V segment lost 4 bases and the J segment 7 bases; nucleotides outside the gene matches: 14. This CDR3 contains 17 residues. Here the CDR3 reads CASSAALGQGSPNEQFF. The CDR3 bases are TGTGCCAGCAGTGCCGCGTTGGGACAGGGTAGTCCGAATGAGCAGTTCTTC.

The chain combines TRBV15 with TRBJ2-3; TRBD2 might be the D (6 bases). V dropped 1 base and J dropped 6 bases, with 11 bases sitting between them. The germline V gene encodes CDR1 LNHNV and CDR2 YYDKDF (reference sequence). CDR3 length equals 14 residues. The CDR3 DNA sequence: TGTGCCACCAGCAGAGTATCGGGAGCGGATACGCAGTATTTT. It encodes CATSRVSGADTQYF. The full variable domain, its missing parts supplied by reference TRBV15 and TRBJ2-3, is DAMVIQNPRYQVTQFGKPVTLSCSQTLNHNVMYWYQQKSSQAPKLLFHYYDKDFNNEADTPDNFQSRRPNTSFCFLDIRSPGLGDTAMYLCATSRVSGADTQYFGPGTRLTVL.

This clone was detected only a few times. The genes are TRBV5-1 and TRBJ2-2, with D perhaps TRBD2 (5 bases). Germline loops: CDR1 SGHRS, CDR2 YFSETQ. V was clipped by 4 bases and J by 5 bases, with 9 bases between them. The CDR3 covers 13 residues. CDR3 protein: CASSQRRTGELFF. The CDR3 DNA sequence: TGCGCCAGCAGCCAAAGGAGGACCGGGGAGCTGTTTTTT.

The chain employs TRBV5-1 and TRBJ2-1; D is perhaps TRBD1 (5 bases). V was shortened by 4 bases and J by 8 bases, with 19 bases between the two germline ends. The germline CDR1 and CDR2 sequences are SGHRS and YFSETQ. The CDR3 consists of 15 residues. The CDR3 DNA is TGCGCCAGCAGCCCCAGGGCCCAGAGTGGGGATGAGCAGTTCTTC. Translated, it gives CASSPRAQSGDEQFF.

This clone was detected only a few times. The chain recombines TRBV6-1 with TRBJ1-1; no clear D gene. V gave up 4 bases and J gave up 1 base, with 7 bases separating them. The length of the CDR3 is 13 residues. In germline, CDR1 is MNHNS, CDR2 SASEGT. CDR3 nucleotides: TGTGCCAGCAGTGCGAAGCAGAACACTGAAGCTTTCTTT. Encoded protein: CASSAKQNTEAFF.

This clone showed up just a few times. The rearrangement links TRBV9 to TRBJ2-3, with 7 bases matching TRBD2. Trimming took 4 bases from V and 0 from J; bases not matched to a gene: 2. The CDR3 extends over 14 amino acids. Per the germline V gene, CDR1 is SGDLS and CDR2 is YYNGEE. CDR3 sequence reads: CASSPGGSTDTQYF. In DNA form, the CDR3 reads TGTGCCAGCAGCCCCGGGGGGAGCACAGATACGCAGTATTTT.

The V gene is TRBV9, the J gene TRBJ2-5, with TRBD2 identical over 10 bases. Germline-derived CDR1 and CDR2 are SGDLS and YYNGEE. The V gene end was trimmed by 4 bases and the J gene end by 3 bases; junction bases not matched to a gene: 3. This CDR3 region has 14 residues. The CDR3 loop is CASSPGLAEETQYF. The CDR3 DNA reads as TGTGCCAGCAGCCCCGGACTAGCGGAAGAGACCCAGTACTTC. The full variable domain, completed using reference TRBV9 and TRBJ2-5, is DSGVTQTPKHLITATGQRVTLRCSPRSGDLSVYWYQQSLDQGLQFLIQYYNGEERAKGNILERFSAQQFPDLHSELNLSSLELGDSALYFCASSPGLAEETQYFGPGTRLLVL.

The gene calls are TRBV18 and TRBJ2-7; possibly TRBD2 for D (5 bases). With 0 bases removed from V and 4 bases from J, the gap between germline ends came to 7 bases. Germline CDR1 KGHSH, CDR2 LQKENI. The CDR3 is 13 residues long. The CDR3 nucleotides are TGTGCCAGCTCACCACCGGAGCGGTACGAGCAGTACTTC. It encodes CASSPPERYEQYF.

This clone has only a few counts. The rearrangement joins TRBV2 to TRBJ2-1; 9 bases align to TRBD1. V lost 7 bases, J lost 6 bases, and 7 bases stayed unmatched. Germline V CDR1 and CDR2: SNHLY, FYNNEI. CDR3 size: 14 residues. The DNA of the CDR3 is TGTGCCAGCATTCCGGGACAGGGAATCAATGAGCAGTTCTTC. Its translation: CASIPGQGINEQFF.

V gene TRBV10-3 combines with J gene TRBJ1-2; TRBD1 matches at 10 bases. The CDR3 sequence is 16 residues long. The V segment lost 5 bases and the J segment 0 bases; nucleotides outside the gene matches: 6. Germline assignment: CDR1 ENHRY and CDR2 SYGVKD. CDR3 sequence (DNA): TGTGCCATCAGTCCGGGACAGGGGTTCACTAACTATGGCTACACCTTC. It is translated as CAISPGQGFTNYGYTF.

J is TRBJ1-2 and V is TRBV19, with D tentatively TRBD1 (6 bases). The germline V gene has CDR1 LNHDA and CDR2 SQIVND (reference sequence). The CDR3 covers 14 residues. Trimming left V 3 bases short and J 6 bases short, with 14 bases between. The CDR3 DNA is TGTGCCAGTAGTATCACAACAGGGAGTGATGGCTACACCTTC. Translating gives CASSITTGSDGYTF.

The rearrangement uses TRBV19 and TRBJ2-3; 9 nucleotides agree with TRBD2. Germline V lookup: CDR1 LNHDA, CDR2 SQIVND (reference sequence). CDR3 length: 16 residues. The J segment lost 4 bases and the V segment lost 5 bases, leaving 10 bases of the junction unmatched. The DNA of the CDR3 is TGTGCCAGTAGTCTCCTCGGGGCGGGGGGGGCAGATACGCAGTATTTT. Protein product: CASSLLGAGGADTQYF. The whole variable domain, filled in from reference TRBV19 and TRBJ2-3, reads DGGITQSPKYLFRKEGQNVTLSCEQNLNHDAMYWYRQDPGQGLRLIYYSQIVNDFQKGDIAEGYSVSREKKESFPLTVTSAQKNPTAFYLCASSLLGAGGADTQYFGPGTRLTVL.

This clone was recorded a few times. The V and J genes are TRBV6-1 and TRBJ2-7; D may be TRBD1 (5 bases). V was shortened by 7 bases and J by 0 bases, with 13 bases between the two germline ends. Germline-derived CDR1 and CDR2 are MNHNS and SASEGT. This CDR3 has 14 residues. CDR3 DNA sequence: TGTGCCAGCAACTTACAGGTTAGCTCCTACGAGCAGTACTTC. This codes for CASNLQVSSYEQYF.

The chain uses TRBV2 and TRBJ2-1; tentative D call: TRBD1 (6 bases). This CDR3 has 13 residues. Germline V lookup: CDR1 SNHLY, CDR2 FYNNEI. The germline V and J ends were trimmed by 11 bases and 3 bases, with 14 bases remaining between them. In DNA, the CDR3 is TGTGCCCACAGGGCCCGAGGCTACAATGAGCAGTTCTTC. As protein: CAHRARGYNEQFF.

The chain is built from TRBV19 and TRBJ2-2; 10 bases line up with TRBD1. The CDR3 consists of 16 residues. Germline CDR1 and CDR2: LNHDA and SQIVND (reference sequence). V gave up 6 bases and J gave up 3 bases; unmatched junction bases: 7. The CDR3 bases are TGTGCCAGTAGGGGGAGGACAGGGGGTCACACCGGGGAGCTGTTTTTT. This translates into CASRGRTGGHTGELFF.

V and J are TRBV15 and TRBJ1-2, with 7 positions matching TRBD1. Germline V gene lookup returns CDR1 LNHNV and CDR2 YYDKDF (reference sequence). The CDR3 length is 14 residues. Trimming cost V 5 bases and J 4 bases; bases outside gene matches: 7. The CDR3 is CATSGGQWGYGYTF. Here the CDR3 DNA reads TGTGCCACCAGCGGGGGACAGTGGGGCTATGGCTACACCTTC. The variable domain in full, completed from reference TRBV15 and TRBJ1-2, reads DAMVIQNPRYQVTQFGKPVTLSCSQTLNHNVMYWYQQKSSQAPKLLFHYYDKDFNNEADTPDNFQSRRPNTSFCFLDIRSPGLGDTAMYLCATSGGQWGYGYTFGSGTRLTVV.

This clone came up a few times. The rearrangement links TRBV14 to TRBJ1-2; D call uncertain. The CDR3 is 17 residues long. CDR1 and CDR2 from the germline V gene are SGHDN and FVKESK. Trimming left V 0 bases short and J 4 bases short, with 18 bases between. The CDR3 coding sequence is TGTGCCAGCAGCCAAGAACGGTGGTCCGCCGCTACCTATGGCTACACCTTC. It encodes CASSQERWSAATYGYTF.

This chain uses TRBV27 with TRBJ2-7; perhaps TRBD1 as D (5 bases). The V gene's germline CDR1 is MNHEY and CDR2 SMNVEV (reference sequence). Trimming cost V 5 bases and J 2 bases, with 13 bases left between them. This CDR3 contains 14 residues. In nucleotides, the CDR3 is TGTGCCAGCAGTCTTCAAGGGGCGGCCTACGAGCAGTACTTC. This sequence encodes CASSLQGAAYEQYF.

This sequence joins TRBV19 and TRBJ1-5; the match to TRBD1 covers 9 bases. CDR1 and CDR2 from the germline V gene are LNHDA and SQIVND (reference sequence). CDR3 length equals 16 residues. V trimming: 5 bases; J trimming: 0 bases; junction bases outside the gene matches: 5. The CDR3 nucleotides are TGTGCCAGTAGTTCTGGGACAGGGAATAGCAATCAGCCCCAGCATTTT. The encoded protein is CASSSGTGNSNQPQHF. Using reference TRBV19 and TRBJ1-5 for the parts outside the CDR3, the full variable domain is DGGITQSPKYLFRKEGQNVTLSCEQNLNHDAMYWYRQDPGQGLRLIYYSQIVNDFQKGDIAEGYSVSREKKESFPLTVTSAQKNPTAFYLCASSSGTGNSNQPQHFGDGTRLSIL.

The CDR3 reads CASSVGRTGGAFF. The DNA of the CDR3 is TGTGCCAGCAGCGTAGGGAGGACAGGGGGAGCTTTCTTT. The chain is built from TRBV9 and TRBJ1-1; 10 positions agree with TRBD1. This CDR3 comprises 13 residues. Germline V gives CDR1 SGDLS, CDR2 YYNGEE. Trimming removed 0 bases from V and 10 bases from J; junction bases left unmatched: 3.

As to this clone: A junction end diverges from the germline sequence, so it may reflect a read error. The chain uses TRBV6-5 and TRBJ1-1; 7 nucleotides line up with TRBD1. The length of the CDR3 is 15 residues. Germline CDR1 reads MNHEY; CDR2 reads SVGAGI. CDR3 residues: CASSYFRQGSTEAFF. Here the CDR3 DNA reads TGTGCCAGCAGCTACTTTCGACAGGGTTCCACTGAAGCTTTCTTT.

This clone came up a few times. The chain uses TRBV4-1 and TRBJ1-6; 9 nucleotides line up with TRBD1. This CDR3 has 17 residues. CDR1 and CDR2 (germline): MGHRA, YSYEKL. V dropped 0 bases and J dropped 14; count of bases not matched to a gene: 14. CDR3 in amino acids: CASSQDPTGTGIYTLHF. Here the CDR3 DNA reads TGCGCCAGCAGCCAAGATCCCACCGGGACAGGGATTTACACCCTCCACTTT.

This clone was counted only a few times. The genes are TRBV6-5 and TRBJ2-7; a weak D match, TRBD2 (5 bases). This CDR3 region has 15 residues. V gave up 7 bases and J gave up 7 bases, with 23 bases separating them. CDR1 MNHEY and CDR2 SVGAGI come from the germline V gene. CDR3 loop: CASTQSGGRSGEQYF. In DNA, the CDR3 is TGTGCCAGCACCCAATCGGGCGGCCGGTCGGGAGAGCAGTACTTC.

The table lists this clone with a few counts. The chain links TRBV7-9 to TRBJ1-6; weak D call: TRBD1 (5 bases). Germline-derived CDR1 and CDR2 are SEHNR and FQNEAQ (reference sequence). The CDR3 runs 14 residues. V lost 7 bases and J 3 bases, leaving 10 bases between the germline ends. CDR3 region: CASTSTDYNSPLHF. The CDR3 DNA reads as TGTGCCAGCACCTCGACAGACTATAATTCACCCCTCCACTTT. The full variable domain, completed using reference TRBV7-9 and TRBJ1-6, is DTGVSQNPRHKITKRGQNVTFRCDPISEHNRLYWYRQTLGQGPEFLTYFQNEAQLEKSRLLSDRFSAERPKGSFSTLEIQRTEQGDSAMYLCASTSTDYNSPLHFGNGTRLTVT.

The chain has TRBV19 and TRBJ2-6; 10 nucleotides match TRBD1. The CDR3 spans 14 residues. With 4 bases clipped from V and 9 bases from J, the junction kept 3 bases outside the gene matches. Germline V gene sequence: CDR1 LNHDA, CDR2 SQIVND (reference sequence). The CDR3 here is CASSRDRGNNVLTF. The CDR3 nucleotides read TGTGCCAGTAGTAGGGACAGGGGAAACAACGTCCTGACTTTC.

The CDR3 loop reads CASSRGQYTEAFF. CDR3 bases: TGTGCCAGCAGCCGCGGACAGTACACTGAAGCTTTCTTT. The chain recombines TRBV11-1 with TRBJ1-1, with D perhaps TRBD1 (6 bases). V was trimmed by 5 bases and J by 3 bases, leaving 10 bases between them. Germline-derived CDR1 and CDR2 are SGHAT and FQDESV (reference sequence). The CDR3 loop spans 13 amino acids. Full variable domain (rest looked up from reference TRBV11-1 and TRBJ1-1): EAEVAQSPRYKITEKSQAVAFWCDPISGHATLYWYRQILGQGPELLVQFQDESVVDDSQLPKDRFSAERLKGVDSTLKIQPAELGDSAMYLCASSRGQYTEAFFGQGTRLTVV.

This chain links TRBV5-1 with TRBJ2-7, with 8 positions matching TRBD1. CDR1 is SGHRS, CDR2 YFSETQ, per germline. With 4 bases clipped from V and 3 bases from J, the junction kept 9 bases outside the gene matches. This CDR3 contains 15 residues. CDR3 DNA sequence: TGCGCCAGCAGCCCTTTGACAGGGGAGGTCTACGAGCAGTACTTC. Translation gives CASSPLTGEVYEQYF.